Listed here are 30 T cell receptor beta chains from one sample, sequenced in a study of blood T cell repertoires in COVID-19 (dated by TCRdb to the early 2020s). Receptors were amplified or captured by the immunoSEQ multiplex PCR assay. TCRdb mirrors the immuneACCESS table, restricted to in-frame sequences. Some clones are absent from its copies; in checked studies, under half trace to an unresolved V gene, and the reason for the others is unknown. The table for this sample lists roughly 150,000 clones; around 79% of them were counted only once. The ten most abundant clones make up 8.6% of the sample. What was sequenced was peripheral blood. The source is a man between 45 and 60 years old with active or convalescent COVID-19.

The chain recombines TRBV5-1 with TRBJ2-1; 9 bases line up with TRBD2. The germline V gene has CDR1 SGHRS and CDR2 YFSETQ. CDR3 length: 16 residues. Trimming took 4 bases from V and 0 from J; bases not matched to a gene: 5. This chain's CDR3 is CASSLSGSSSYNEQFF. The CDR3 DNA follows: TGCGCCAGCAGCCTTAGCGGGAGTTCCTCCTACAATGAGCAGTTCTTC. Together with reference TRBV5-1 and TRBJ2-1, the CDR3 gives the full variable domain: KAGVTQTPRYLIKTRGQQVTLSCSPISGHRSVSWYQQTPGQGLQFLFEYFSETQRNKGNFPGRFSGRQFSNSRSEMNVSTLELGDSALYLCASSLSGSSSYNEQFFGPGTRLTVL.

The chain joins TRBV5-8 to TRBJ2-1, with D possibly being TRBD1 (6 bases). The CDR3 sequence is 15 residues long. V lost 4 bases and J lost 3, with 14 bases in between. CDR1 SGHTS and CDR2 YDEGEE come from the germline V gene. Written as DNA, the CDR3 is TGTGCCAGCAGCCCGCGACAGGTCAACTACAATGAGCAGTTCTTC. Amino acid sequence: CASSPRQVNYNEQFF.

The J gene is TRBJ2-1, the V gene TRBV11-2; a weak D match, TRBD1 (5 bases). Trimming cost V 5 bases and J 8 bases, with 16 bases left between them. Germline V gene lookup returns CDR1 SGHAT and CDR2 FQNNGV. CDR3 length: 14 amino acids. The CDR3 DNA sequence: TGTGCCAGCAGCATTGCCAGGGTGGGCGATGAGCAGTTCTTC. This gives the protein CASSIARVGDEQFF.

The chain joins TRBV18 to TRBJ2-2; the D gene is possibly TRBD1 (6 bases). Per germline, CDR1 KGHSH and CDR2 LQKENI. The germline V and J ends were trimmed by 1 base and 7 bases, with 13 bases remaining between them. This CDR3 spans 15 amino acids. The CDR3 DNA sequence: TGTGCCAGCTCACCACAGCTACAGGGTAGCGGGGAGCTGTTTTTT. It is translated as CASSPQLQGSGELFF.

This clone turned up a few times. The chain links TRBV7-2 to TRBJ2-7, with D tentatively TRBD2 (6 bases). Per the germline V gene, CDR1 is SGHTA and CDR2 is FQGNSA. The CDR3 runs 15 residues. Trimming took 5 bases from V and 0 from J, leaving 14 bases between them. Written as DNA, the CDR3 is TGTGCCAGCAGCGCTCCGGGACTGAGCTCCTACGAGCAGTACTTC. This codes for CASSAPGLSSYEQYF.

V and J are TRBV7-2 and TRBJ2-7; a weak D match, TRBD1 (6 bases). V was pared by 1 base and J by 6 bases, with 16 bases between. This CDR3 is 15 amino acids long. Germline CDR1 and CDR2: SGHTA and FQGNSA. In nucleotides, the CDR3 is TGTGCCAGCAGCTTAGTTGGCCAGGGGCCTCGCGAGCAGTACTTC. It translates to CASSLVGQGPREQYF.

As concerns this clone: The same CDR3 can be traced to other DNA sequences in this sample. The chain combines TRBV4-1 with TRBJ1-5, with a tentative D call TRBD1 (5 bases). V lost 4 bases and J lost 0, with 10 bases in between. The CDR3 contains 15 residues. Germline V lookup: CDR1 MGHRA, CDR2 YSYEKL. The CDR3 protein is CASSRRGHSNQPQHF. CDR3 DNA sequence: TGCGCCAGCAGCCGGCGCGGACATAGCAATCAGCCCCAGCATTTT.

This clone was observed a single time. This rearrangement joins TRBV11-3 to TRBJ2-2; 8 bases align to TRBD2. The CDR3 contains 15 residues. CDR1 is SGHNT and CDR2 is YENEEA in the germline V gene. Losses at the gene ends were 5 bases for V and 7 bases for J; bases not matched to a gene: 9. The CDR3 protein is CASSPREGRGGELFF. The CDR3 DNA is TGTGCCAGCAGCCCACGGGAGGGCCGAGGCGGGGAGCTGTTTTTT.

The chain has TRBV5-3 and TRBJ2-7; TRBD1 might be the D (6 bases). TRBV5-3 is sorted into the ORF group, with uncertain function. The CDR3 has 15 residues. V was trimmed by 0 bases and J by 5 bases, leaving 15 bases between them. CDR3 amino acids: CARSLVGSRGHEQYF. Here the CDR3 DNA reads TGTGCCAGAAGCTTGGTGGGGAGCAGGGGACACGAGCAGTACTTC.

V usage is TRBV6-1 and J usage is TRBJ1-6; 7 bases are shared with TRBD1. Losses at the gene ends were 4 bases for V and 8 bases for J; bases not matched to a gene: 17. The CDR3 is 18 amino acids. Germline-derived CDR1 and CDR2 are MNHNS and SASEGT. CDR3: CASSGAGLRGRWDSPLHF. CDR3 DNA: TGTGCCAGCAGTGGGGCGGGGTTGAGGGGGCGATGGGATTCACCCCTCCACTTT.

This chain uses TRBV6-6 with TRBJ2-7, with TRBD2 as a possible D gene (6 bases). The CDR3 covers 14 residues. Germline V gene data show CDR1 as MNHNY and CDR2 as SVGAGI (reference sequence). V was pared by 5 bases and J by 7 bases, with 18 bases between. The DNA of the CDR3 is TGTGCCAGCAGTACAGCGGAGGGTTTGATTGAGCAGTACTTC. This codes for CASSTAEGLIEQYF.

The rearrangement links TRBV12-3 or TRBV12-4 to TRBJ2-7, with TRBD1 matching 8 bases. This CDR3 has 13 residues. The ends lost 10 bases at V and 2 bases at J; junction bases unmatched: 7. The CDR3 sequence: CATEDRAAYEQYF. The CDR3 DNA reads TGTGCCACTGAGGACAGGGCGGCCTACGAGCAGTACTTC.

The chain recombines TRBV6-5 with TRBJ1-6, with 9 nucleotides matching TRBD1. This CDR3 comprises 15 residues. With 7 bases clipped from V and 10 bases from J, the junction kept 11 bases outside the gene matches. The germline V gene has CDR1 MNHEY and CDR2 SVGAGI. CDR3 DNA sequence: TGTGCCAGCACCCTCGGACAGGGGTTTAGGTCACCCCTCCACTTT. Its translation: CASTLGQGFRSPLHF.

The rearrangement links TRBV28 to TRBJ2-7; TRBD1 matches at 9 bases. Trimming cost V 2 bases and J 2 bases; bases outside gene matches: 1. CDR1 is MDHEN and CDR2 is SYDVKM in the germline V gene. There are 14 residues in the CDR3. The CDR3 here is CASSLRQGAYEQYF. The CDR3 nucleotides read TGTGCCAGCAGTTTACGACAGGGGGCCTACGAGCAGTACTTC.

CDR3 region: CASSLAQGLTGYTF. The CDR3 nucleotides are TGTGCCAGCAGCTTGGCCCAGGGCTTAACTGGCTACACCTTC. The V call is TRBV5-4, the J call TRBJ1-2, with D perhaps TRBD1 (5 bases). V shed 0 bases and J shed 7 bases, with 13 bases lying between them. The CDR3 runs to 14 residues. Germline V gene lookup returns CDR1 SGHNT and CDR2 YYREEE (reference sequence).

The rearrangement joins TRBV7-9 to TRBJ2-5; TRBD1 matches at 8 bases. J was trimmed by 3 bases and V by 4 bases; bases with no gene match: 4. Germline V gives CDR1 SEHNR, CDR2 FQNEAQ (reference sequence). This CDR3 region has 14 residues. The CDR3 sequence is CASSSRQGKETQYF. CDR3 bases: TGTGCCAGCAGCTCGAGACAGGGGAAAGAGACCCAGTACTTC.

The rearrangement uses TRBV7-3 and TRBJ2-2; the D gene is possibly TRBD1 (5 bases). Between the trimmed V and J ends, which lost 5 bases and 6 bases, there was a span of 10 bases. The CDR3 runs to 13 residues. Germline values: CDR1 SGHTA, CDR2 FQGTGA. The CDR3 DNA reads TGTGCCAGCAGCGATACAGGCGCCGGGGAGCTGTTTTTT. It encodes CASSDTGAGELFF.

The chain recombines TRBV27 with TRBJ1-6; 10 bases match TRBD1. CDR3 size: 18 residues. The V segment lost 5 bases and the J segment 9 bases; nucleotides outside the gene matches: 16. The V gene's germline CDR1 is MNHEY and CDR2 SMNVEV (reference sequence). The CDR3, as DNA: TGTGCCAGCAGTCGCGACAGGGGGCGCGGTTCGAGAGGTTCACCCCTCCACTTT. This encodes CASSRDRGRGSRGSPLHF.

The chain links TRBV7-2 to TRBJ2-3, with D perhaps TRBD2 (6 bases). Trimming stripped 5 bases from V and 0 bases from J, with 15 bases between. The CDR3 covers 16 residues. Germline V lookup: CDR1 SGHTA, CDR2 FQGNSA. The CDR3 bases are TGTGCCAGCAGCCGGATCATGGGGACTAGCACAGATACGCAGTATTTT. Translation gives CASSRIMGTSTDTQYF.

The chain combines TRBV28 with TRBJ1-4; weak D call: TRBD1 (5 bases). The CDR3 is 14 amino acids. Trimming shortened V by 3 bases and J by 5 bases, and 10 bases separated the two germline ends. The V gene's germline CDR1 is MDHEN and CDR2 SYDVKM. The CDR3 DNA reads TGTGCCAGCAGTTTTCGGACAATAAATGAAAAACTGTTTTTT. Translating it yields CASSFRTINEKLFF.

The chain recombines TRBV4-1 with TRBJ2-7, with no clear D. Trimming shortened V by 0 bases and J by 1 base, and 13 bases separated the two germline ends. The CDR3 is 16 amino acids. Looked up from germline, CDR1 is MGHRA and CDR2 is YSYEKL. The CDR3 nucleotides are TGCGCCAGCAGCCAAGAGGTGGGCCACCGATCCTACGAGCAGTACTTC. Translated: CASSQEVGHRSYEQYF.

The chain carries TRBV27 and TRBJ2-1; D not resolved. V was shortened by 8 bases and J by 7 bases, with 9 bases between the two germline ends. Germline V gives CDR1 MNHEY, CDR2 SMNVEV (reference sequence). CDR3 length: 11 residues. The DNA for the CDR3 is TGTGCCAGCTCAGTGTGGAATGAGCAGTTCTTC. Translation gives CASSVWNEQFF.

The chain recombines TRBV3-1 (or the pseudogene TRBV3-2) with TRBJ1-1; TRBD1 matches at 10 bases. The CDR3 is made up of 15 amino acids. Per germline, CDR1 LGHDT and CDR2 YNNKEL (reference sequence). V lost 4 bases and J lost 3; bases outside the gene matches: 5. The CDR3 region is CASSPTGTGDTEAFF. The CDR3 DNA is TGTGCCAGCAGCCCGACCGGGACAGGGGACACTGAAGCTTTCTTT.

V usage is TRBV19 and J usage is TRBJ2-3, with 12 bases fitting TRBD2. CDR1 and CDR2 from the germline V gene are LNHDA and SQIVND (reference sequence). V lost 1 base and J lost 0; bases outside the gene matches: 14. This CDR3 region has 21 residues. The CDR3 DNA follows: TGTGCCAGTAGTATAGTAGTGGGACTAGCGGGCCCTGCCGTTAGCACAGATACGCAGTATTTT. Translating gives CASSIVVGLAGPAVSTDTQYF. Looking up the rest from reference TRBV19 and TRBJ2-3 gives the full variable domain: DGGITQSPKYLFRKEGQNVTLSCEQNLNHDAMYWYRQDPGQGLRLIYYSQIVNDFQKGDIAEGYSVSREKKESFPLTVTSAQKNPTAFYLCASSIVVGLAGPAVSTDTQYFGPGTRLTVL.

This chain links TRBV29-1 with TRBJ2-4; 7 bases agree with TRBD1. CDR1 is SQVTM, CDR2 ANQGSEA, per germline. V lost 3 bases, J lost 5 bases, and 7 bases stayed unmatched. CDR3 size: 14 residues. The CDR3 here is CSVDPRQGENIQYF. As DNA, the CDR3 is TGCAGCGTTGATCCAAGACAGGGAGAAAACATTCAGTACTTC. The full variable domain, in which reference TRBV29-1 and TRBJ2-4 provide the parts outside the CDR3, is SAVISQKPSRDICQRGTSLTIQCQVDSQVTMMFWYRQQPGQSLTLIATANQGSEATYESGFVIDKFPISRPNLTFSTLTVSNMSPEDSSIYLCSVDPRQGENIQYFGAGTRLSVL.

V gene TRBV7-6 combines with J gene TRBJ2-7; possible D gene TRBD1, 6 bases. Looked up from germline, CDR1 is SGHVS and CDR2 is FNYEAQ. V lost 0 bases and J lost 3, with 9 bases in between. This CDR3 spans 14 amino acids. The CDR3 nucleotides read TGTGCCAGCAGCTTAGCACCGGACAGCTACGAGCAGTACTTC. This encodes CASSLAPDSYEQYF.

The chain recombines TRBV5-6 with TRBJ2-1; possibly TRBD2 for D (6 bases). This CDR3 spans 18 amino acids. The germline gives CDR1 SGHDT, CDR2 YYEEEE. Trimming cost V 0 bases and J 7 bases, with 23 bases left between them. This chain's CDR3 is CASSLEHTRHPGDNEQFF. The CDR3 DNA reads TGTGCCAGCAGCTTGGAACATACCAGACACCCGGGGGATAATGAGCAGTTCTTC.

The rearrangement uses TRBV2 and TRBJ1-5; possibly TRBD1 for D (6 bases). V gave up 8 bases and J gave up 6 bases, with 14 bases separating them. The V gene's germline CDR1 is SNHLY and CDR2 FYNNEI. This CDR3 has 13 amino acids. CDR3: CASSRGGGQPQHF. The CDR3 bases are TGTGCCAGCTCCAGGGGCGGTGGTCAGCCCCAGCATTTT. Full variable domain (rest looked up from reference TRBV2 and TRBJ1-5): EPEVTQTPSHQVTQMGQEVILRCVPISNHLYFYWYRQILGQKVEFLVSFYNNEISEKSEIFDDQFSVERPDGSNFTLKIRSTKLEDSAMYFCASSRGGGQPQHFGDGTRLSIL.

The rearrangement joins TRBV6-5 to TRBJ2-7, with D possibly being TRBD1 (5 bases). The CDR3 has 13 residues. The germline V gene encodes CDR1 MNHEY and CDR2 SVGAGI. Trimming removed 2 bases from V and 4 bases from J, with 9 bases in between. CDR3 sequence: CASSYPDSYEQYF. The CDR3 nucleotides are TGTGCCAGCAGTTACCCCGACAGTTACGAGCAGTACTTC.

This chain joins TRBV19 and TRBJ1-2; D uncertain. Germline V CDR1 and CDR2: LNHDA, SQIVND (reference sequence). Between the trimmed V and J ends, which lost 2 bases and 14 bases, there was a span of 15 bases. The CDR3 covers 12 residues. The CDR3 protein is CASSISGSPRTF. CDR3 nucleotides: TGTGCCAGTAGTATATCTGGCTCGCCGCGGACCTTC.